This T cell receptor beta chain was identified in a study of blood T cell repertoires in COVID-19. The assay was immunoSEQ multiplex PCR, and TCRdb's table has in-frame clones only and misses some. The repertoire consists of hundreds of thousands of clones, with around 91% occurring once and the leading ten covering roughly 3.4%. The CDR3 totals 16 residues. V dropped 0 bases and J dropped 0; count of bases not matched to a gene: 1. The V gene's germline CDR1 is SGHRS and CDR2 YFSETQ. This chain connects TRBV5-1 to TRBJ2-3, with 10 bases that match TRBD2. The sequencing sample was made of peripheral blood. This TCR was recovered from a woman aged 18-29 years who had recovered from COVID-19. In DNA, the CDR3 is TGCGCCAGCAGCTTGGCGACTAGCGGGAGCACAGATACGCAGTATTTT. Encoded protein: CASSLATSGSTDTQYF.